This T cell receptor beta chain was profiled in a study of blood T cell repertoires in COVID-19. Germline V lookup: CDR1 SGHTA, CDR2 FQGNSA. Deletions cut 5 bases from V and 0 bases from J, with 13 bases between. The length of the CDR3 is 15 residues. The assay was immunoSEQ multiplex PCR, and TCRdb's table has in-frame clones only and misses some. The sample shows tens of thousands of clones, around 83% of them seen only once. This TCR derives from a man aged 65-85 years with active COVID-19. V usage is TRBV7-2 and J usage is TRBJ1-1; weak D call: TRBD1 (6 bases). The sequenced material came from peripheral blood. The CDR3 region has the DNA TGTGCCAGCAGCGGAGGAGGACAGCTGAACACTGAAGCTTTCTTT. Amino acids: CASSGGGQLNTEAFF.